Below, one TCR beta chain is given with its context. What it binds is not known. A multiplex PCR was run with 60 Vbeta primers and 13 Jbeta primers. Profiled with immunoSEQ multiplex PCR; TCRdb holds only in-frame clones, not every one. The sample holds some 200,000 clones. The CDR3 covers 14 residues. V gave up 1 base and J gave up 5 bases, with 12 bases separating them. The germline V gene encodes CDR1 SEHNR and CDR2 FQNEAQ (reference sequence). This record belongs to a study of cytomegalovirus exposure and HLA in healthy donors. Study-wide results and limits: In a later analysis, TCR beta V- and J-gene trimming was associated with a missense DCLRE1C variant.

This receptor was taken from a young man in good health and CMV-seronegative. The rearrangement joins TRBV7-9 to TRBJ2-7; D may be TRBD1 (6 bases). The sample was PBMCs. CDR3 sequence (DNA): TGTGCCAGCAGCTTAGACAGGGTGGTAAACGAGCAGTACTTC. Translation gives CASSLDRVVNEQYF.